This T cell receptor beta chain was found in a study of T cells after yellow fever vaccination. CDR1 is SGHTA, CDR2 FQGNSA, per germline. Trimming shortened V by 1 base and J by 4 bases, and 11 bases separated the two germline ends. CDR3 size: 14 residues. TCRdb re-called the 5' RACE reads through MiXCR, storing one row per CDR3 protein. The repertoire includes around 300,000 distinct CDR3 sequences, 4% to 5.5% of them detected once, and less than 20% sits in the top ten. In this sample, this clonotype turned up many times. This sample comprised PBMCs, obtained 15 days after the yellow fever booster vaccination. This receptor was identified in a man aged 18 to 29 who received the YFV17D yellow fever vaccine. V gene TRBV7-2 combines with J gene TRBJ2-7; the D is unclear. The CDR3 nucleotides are TGTGCCAGCAGCTTAGGCGTCGGAGAGTACGAGCAGTACGTC. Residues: CASSLGVGEYEQYV.